The 4 T cell receptor beta chains below all came from one sample that was sequenced in a study of CD8+CD57+ T cells in acquired aplastic anemia. All patients picked for sequencing had shown, by flow cytometry, an expansion of CD8+CD57+ cells. TCR beta VDJ and CDR3 profiles were obtained from a genomic DNA template. Using its own MiXCR run on the reads, TCRdb lists one record per CDR3 protein. The sample holds under 200,000 distinct CDR3 sequences, about half seen once. The sample comprised sorted CD4+, CD8+, or CD8+CD57+ T cells (not recorded which) from PBMCs. Source of these receptors: a human donor with aplastic anemia.

This clonotype was detected ten times or more. The CDR3 here is CASTGFQETQYF. CDR3 DNA sequence: TGCGCCAGCACTGGCTTCCAAGAGACCCAGTACTTC. The chain recombines TRBV5-1 with TRBJ2-5; D not certain. This CDR3 has 12 residues. Germline V gene sequence: CDR1 SGHRS, CDR2 YFSETQ. The V end lost 6 bases, the J end lost 1 base, and 7 bases lay between the germline ends.

V and J are TRBV15 and TRBJ1-1; D uncertain. This CDR3 has 14 amino acids. The V gene's germline CDR1 is LNHNV and CDR2 YYDKDF (reference sequence). Deletions cut 4 bases from V and 1 base from J, with 10 bases between. The CDR3: CATSTGLQNTEAFF. The CDR3 nucleotides read TGTGCCACCAGCACCGGTTTACAGAACACTGAAGCTTTCTTT.

This clonotype was seen a handful of times. The V and J genes are TRBV30 and TRBJ1-5; D call uncertain. This CDR3 spans 13 amino acids. V was cut by 2 bases and J by 0 bases, with 5 bases left in between. The germline CDR1 and CDR2 sequences are GTSNPN and SVGIG (reference sequence). This chain's CDR3 is CAWSPGSNQPQHF. The CDR3 region has the DNA TGTGCCTGGAGTCCAGGTAGCAATCAGCCCCAGCATTTT.

This clonotype was seen more than once but under ten times. The CDR3 reads CASSRQGAHGELFF. In DNA form, the CDR3 reads TGTGCCAGCAGCCGACAGGGGGCCCACGGGGAGCTGTTTTTT. This chain links TRBV3-1 with TRBJ2-2; 10 bases are shared with TRBD1. CDR1 LGHDT and CDR2 YNNKEL come from the germline V gene (reference sequence). The CDR3 runs 14 residues. The ends lost 4 bases at V and 7 bases at J; junction bases unmatched: 3.